This is a list of T cell receptor beta chains from one sample in a study of blood T cells in healthy people across ages. From the 5' RACE reads, TCRdb called clonotypes with MiXCR, one entry per CDR3 protein. The table shows 780,000 or so distinct CDR3 sequences, with around half occurring only once. The source material was blood. Receptors were obtained from a man older than 75 in good health. The conserved cysteine and the conserved F or W are not part of the CDR3 here.

cdr3_length | j_call | v_call | cdr3_aa
14 | - | TRBV10-3 | AISESGAGDPSEQY
14 | TRBJ2-1 | TRBV3-1 | ASRDVSGRAYNEQF
12 | TRBJ2-1 | TRBV20-1 | SVMPSGREGEQF
13 | TRBJ2-7 | TRBV24-1 | ATSDSGQGTYEQY
13 | TRBJ1-2 | TRBV7-9 | ASSSSLTDNYGYT
12 | TRBJ2-5 | TRBV5-4 | ASTLGGTSETQY
14 | TRBJ2-3 | TRBV7-9 | ASSEGLAEGADTQY
14 | TRBJ2-3 | TRBV11-1 | ASSRTSGLRTDTQY
11 | TRBJ2-5 | TRBV24-1 | ATQGGRSGTQY
12 | TRBJ1-2 | TRBV5-1 | ASSYGERNYGYT
15 | TRBJ2-1 | TRBV28 | AGSLFSGGRQFNEQF
16 | - | TRBV7-2 | ASSQPGVAGLVLNEQY
14 | TRBJ2-7 | TRBV6-2/TRBV6-3 | ASSYSNPGVGYEQY
11 | - | TRBV27 | ASSWAGRYEQY
14 | - | TRBV4-1 | ASSQPFRDSSYEQY
10 | TRBJ1-2 | TRBV7-2 | ASSLVGVGNT
13 | TRBJ1-5 | TRBV5-1 | ASSLGGTSNQPQH
12 | TRBJ1-2 | TRBV5-5 | ASSVPAPGKGYT
12 | TRBJ1-1 | TRBV11-2 | ASSSGGRRTEAF
13 | TRBJ2-3 | TRBV10-3 | ATGEEAGGPDTQY
14 | - | TRBV29-1 | SAKTGTSGPYNEQY
22 | TRBJ1-5 | TRBV15 | ATSRVSWGSTIPSGGYFSQPQH
11 | TRBJ2-5 | TRBV10-3 | AISDGVSETQY
12 | TRBJ2-5 | TRBV20-1 | SAPGREGQETQY
13 | TRBJ2-3 | TRBV27 | ASIRPGLAGTYAY
12 | TRBJ2-7 | TRBV20-1 | SAMRGTRSYEQY
14 | TRBJ2-5 | TRBV9 | ASSGGSPGDWETQY
13 | TRBJ1-2 | TRBV7-9 | ASSTTGAASYGYT